This T cell receptor (beta chain) was identified during a study of T cells in narcolepsy (dated by TCRdb to 2016 to 2019). Study-wide context: Healthy control donors were enrolled in the study alongside patients who had narcolepsy type 1 or type 2 (NT1, NT2). The study sought autoreactive T cells targeting hypocretin neuron self-antigens (hypocretin, TRIB2) in narcolepsy patients, using TCR Vbeta sequencing to track clonotypes in blood and CSF. The paper's findings and limits, for the study overall: Patients and controls had similar numbers of sequenced blood memory CD4+ clonotypes, with averages of 39,000 to 50,000 in patients and 30,000 to 35,000 in controls. According to the report, autoreactive clonotypes were detected serially in the blood of the same patients and of different patients, but not in healthy controls. Plots comparing CSF and blood CD4+ T cell clonotypes from the same patient highlighted HCRT-specific and TRIB2-specific autoreactive clonotypes. Some blood memory CD4+ repertoires from patients and controls contained no sequences matching autoreactive T cell clones.

Memory CD4+ T cells were sorted ex vivo from peripheral blood of narcolepsy patients and healthy controls for TCR Vbeta sequencing. V is cut back by 7 bases and J by 1 base, with 11 bases in the junction unmatched. The CDR3 runs 16 residues from the cysteine to the phenylalanine. The retained sequence is limited to the CDR3, 48 bases, with the frame set at the first base. The germline V gene provides CDR1 SGHAT and CDR2 FQNNGV. Details on this clone: No antigen is known for it. No base qualities exist here, and no much larger clone lies one base off it.

The library was generated by the immunoSEQ multiplex PCR assay. TCRdb obtained this table from immuneACCESS and retained in-frame rearrangements with V and J assigned. These tables miss some clones; where compared with another copy, unresolved V genes account for less than half of the shortfall, and the remainder is unexplained. In all, the sample holds about 30,000 clones, and around 82% of those were seen once. Of the sample, approximately 1% is held by the ten largest clones. The V gene is TRBV11-2 and the J gene is TRBJ1-1; 8 middle bases align to TRBD1. The origin of this receptor is a human donor with narcolepsy. The sequenced sample was CD45RA- memory CD4+ T cells from PBMCs. The intended sense of this specimen's cell subset or site label: memory T cells sorted ex vivo from peripheral blood. CDR3 region: CASISLSRGPNTEAFF. The DNA sequence follows: TGTGCCAGCATCAGCTTGTCCAGGGGGCCGAACACTGAAGCTTTCTTT.